Each of the 6 T cell receptor beta chains below was sequenced from the same sample in a study of regulatory T cells in long-lasting Graves disease (dated by TCRdb to the early 2020s). The time point label corresponds to: newly diagnosed GD, antithyroid drugs for less than 3 months. For both TCR sequencing and RNA sequencing, RNA was extracted from PBMCs using TRIzol. The library was built by means of multiplex PCR. TCRdb names Illumina HiSeq 4000 as the instrument used. To build TCR beta libraries, CDR3 regions were amplified by Arm-PCR using iRepertoire HTBI primers. The raw public reads went through TCRdb reprocessing: fastp at Q25, MiXCR clone calling, in-frame beta chains kept. Rows are combined by CDR3 protein, so each entry shows the most common genes and DNA. The sample table contains approximately 470,000 distinct CDR3 sequences; only one count was recorded for 15% to 20% of them. The leading ten clones occupy approximately 12% of the sample.

This sample was shared with a second study, whose subject was T cells in Graves' hyperthyroidism and ophthalmopathy.

The specimen was peripheral blood mononuclear cells (PBMCs), collected at new diagnosis, from a patient treated with antithyroid drugs. The receptors here all came from a man aged 35-49 years with Graves disease. Donor details come from another sample of the same person, matched by shared clones.

Concerning this clonotype: This likely reflects a read error, since a far larger clone is one base away. This sequence joins TRBV12-3 or TRBV12-4 and TRBJ2-7, with TRBD2 identical over 7 bases. The CDR3 covers 15 residues. CDR3 DNA: TGTGCCAGCAGCTTAGCTAGACTAGCCCCCTACGAGCAGTACTTC. Translating it yields CASSLARLAPYEQYF.

There are many counts of this clonotype. The rearrangement uses TRBV7-9 and TRBJ2-5; 8 bases fit TRBD1. Germline trimming cut 5 bases from V and 4 bases from J; bases unmatched to any gene: 9. Germline V CDR1 and CDR2: SEHNR, FQNEAQ (reference sequence). This CDR3 is built from 15 residues. CDR3 sequence (DNA): TGTGCCAGCAGCCCCGGACAGGGAACAAGAGAGACCCAGTACTTC. Amino acid sequence: CASSPGQGTRETQYF.

This clonotype was seen many times. V is TRBV7-8 and J is TRBJ2-3, with D tentatively TRBD2 (5 bases). Germline V CDR1 and CDR2: SGHVS, FQNEAQ. Trimming shortened V by 5 bases and J by 3 bases, and 9 bases separated the two germline ends. The CDR3 contains 13 residues. The CDR3 DNA reads TGTGCCAGCAGCCAGCGGACGACAGATACGCAGTATTTT. It encodes CASSQRTTDTQYF.

The V call is TRBV18, the J call TRBJ1-4; TRBD1 is a possible D gene (6 bases). This CDR3 is built from 15 residues. V gave up 1 base and J gave up 6 bases, with 12 bases separating them. Germline CDR1 reads KGHSH; CDR2 reads LQKENI. CDR3 sequence: CASSPRSQGYEKLFF. DNA of the CDR3: TGTGCCAGCTCACCACGCAGCCAGGGGTATGAAAAACTGTTTTTT.

The gene calls are TRBV20-1 and TRBJ2-1; TRBD2 is a possible D gene (6 bases). From germline, CDR1 is DFQATT and CDR2 SNEGSKA (reference sequence). The CDR3 loop spans 12 amino acids. V lost 3 bases and J 7 bases, leaving 10 bases between the germline ends. For the CDR3, the DNA is TGCAGTGCTAGCGGGAGTGGTAATGAGCAGTTCTTC. Its translation: CSASGSGNEQFF.

This clonotype was seen just once. This likely traces to a read error, being one base from a far larger clone. The rearrangement uses TRBV2 and TRBJ2-5; 7 positions match TRBD2. Germline CDR1 SNHLY, CDR2 FYNNEI. The CDR3 is 15 amino acids. The J segment lost 11 bases and the V segment lost 3 bases, leaving 15 bases of the junction unmatched. The CDR3 spells CASSDSGHSYNEQYF. The CDR3 coding sequence is TGTGCCAGCAGTGATAGCGGGCACTCCTACAATGAGCAGTACTTC.